Listed below are T cell receptor beta chains from one sample, sequenced in a study of blood T cell repertoires in COVID-19. Repertoires were generated with immunoSEQ multiplex PCR, while TCRdb's copy carries only in-frame clones and drops some. The sample shows 200,000 or so clones, roughly 82% of them seen only once. The sample taken for sequencing was peripheral blood. Receptors were obtained from a man in his forties who had recovered from COVID-19. The CDR3 runs from the conserved cysteine through the conserved F or W. Each record gives: D gene, V gene, J gene, clone size, CDR3 DNA, CDR3 protein. D genes are given only for firm matches. Some rows have no size entry. The others give once, few or many, or a class for an expanded clone.

TRBD1	TRBV7-2	TRBJ1-6	NA	TGTGCCAGCAGCCCCTACGGAGGACAGGCGGATTCACCCCTCCACTTT	CASSPYGGQADSPLHF
NA	TRBV28	TRBJ1-1	NA	TGTGCCAGCAGCCTACGGGGGAGTACTGAAGCTTTCTTT	CASSLRGSTEAFF
NA	TRBV4-1	TRBJ2-1	once	TGCGCCAGCAGCCAAGATAGAGGGTCCGTTGAGCAGTTCTTC	CASSQDRGSVEQFF
NA	TRBV18	TRBJ2-7	NA	TGTGCCAGCTCACCGGGACTTGTCTACGAGCAGTACTTC	CASSPGLVYEQYF
NA	TRBV3-1/TRBV3-2	TRBJ1-1	NA	TGTGCCAGCAGCCCATTCGGAGAGCTCACTGAAGCTTTCTTT	CASSPFGELTEAFF
TRBD1	TRBV5-6	TRBJ2-5	NA	TGTGCCAGCAGCTTGGCGGCGACAGGGGTTACGGAGACCCAGTACTTC	CASSLAATGVTETQYF
TRBD1	TRBV5-4	TRBJ2-1	once	TGTGCCAGCAGCCGACCGGGACAGGGCTCATCTGAGCAGTTCTTC	CASSRPGQGSSEQFF
TRBD1	TRBV12-5	TRBJ2-3	NA	TGTGCTAGTGGTTCCTCAGGGGGACGGGACACAGATACGCAGTATTTT	CASGSSGGRDTDTQYF
TRBD1	TRBV9	TRBJ1-3	NA	TGTGCCAGCAGCGAACGACCTGGGACAGGGGTTACTGGAAACACCATATATTTT	CASSERPGTGVTGNTIYF
NA	TRBV7-2	TRBJ2-5	NA	TGTGCCAGCAGCTTATCCGTCCAGCGGTACCAAGAGACCCAGTACTTC	CASSLSVQRYQETQYF
NA	TRBV11-2	TRBJ2-3	NA	TGTGCCAGCAGCCCCTATGGGGGGTCCCCACCAGATACGCAGTATTTT	CASSPYGGSPPDTQYF
TRBD1	TRBV5-1	TRBJ1-1	NA	TGCGCCAGCAGACCAGACAGGGGACGGACTGAAGCTTTCTTT	CASRPDRGRTEAFF
NA	TRBV5-6	TRBJ1-3	NA	TGTGCCAGCAGCTTTTGGAGGGCCACCGGAAACACCATATATTTT	CASSFWRATGNTIYF
TRBD2	TRBV10-3	TRBJ2-1	once	TGTGCCATCAGTGAGTCGAGACTAGCGGGGAACAATGAGCAGTTCTTC	CAISESRLAGNNEQFF
NA	TRBV11-3	TRBJ1-2	NA	TGTGCCAGCAGCTTAAACAGCTATGGCTACACCTTC	CASSLNSYGYTF
TRBD2	TRBV3-1/TRBV3-2	TRBJ2-5	NA	TGTGCCAGCAGCCCTTCTAGCGGGGGGTCCCTGTACCAAGAGACCCAGTACTTC	CASSPSSGGSLYQETQYF
NA	TRBV24-1	TRBJ2-3	few	TGTGCCACCAGTGATGCGACTAGGGTGGATACGCAGTATTTT	CATSDATRVDTQYF
NA	TRBV6-5	TRBJ2-3	NA	TGTGCCAGCAGTCCCGGGGGAGGCGCAGATACGCAGTATTTT	CASSPGGGADTQYF
NA	TRBV5-4	TRBJ1-5	NA	TGTGCCAGCAGCTGGGGGGGGCAAAACAATCAGCCCCAGCATTTT	CASSWGGQNNQPQHF
NA	TRBV5-1	TRBJ1-1	NA	TGCGCCAGCAGCTTTATACAGAGCACTGAAGCTTTCTTT	CASSFIQSTEAFF
NA	TRBV27	TRBJ2-3	NA	TGTGCCAGCAGTTGGGCAGGCCCCACAGATACGCAGTATTTT	CASSWAGPTDTQYF
NA	TRBV27	TRBJ2-2	many	TGTGCCAGCAAAACTCTCCCGGACTACCCTACCGGGGAGCTGTTTTTT	CASKTLPDYPTGELFF
NA	TRBV19	TRBJ2-3	NA	TGTGCCAGTAGTTTCCTTACAGGAGATACGCAGTATTTT	CASSFLTGDTQYF
TRBD2	TRBV18	TRBJ2-7	NA	TGTGCCAGCTCACCCGGCGGGGGGGCCTACGAGCAGTACTTC	CASSPGGGAYEQYF
TRBD2	TRBV27	TRBJ2-6	NA	TGTGCCAGCAGTTCCCCCTGGACTAGCGGGAGTCGCTCTGGGGCCAACGTCCTGACTTTC	CASSSPWTSGSRSGANVLTF
NA	TRBV6-5	TRBJ2-7	NA	TGTGCCAGCGCCTTAGCGGAGAACAAGTACGAGCAGTACTTC	CASALAENKYEQYF
NA	TRBV30	TRBJ2-2	once	TGTGCCTGGAGTAGACAAACGAACACCGGGGAGCTGTTTTTT	CAWSRQTNTGELFF
NA	TRBV4-3	TRBJ1-2	NA	TGCGCCAGCAGCCAAGTTAGGCACAGGGCTTACTATGGCTACACCTTC	CASSQVRHRAYYGYTF
TRBD1	TRBV2	TRBJ2-7	NA	TGTGCCAGCAGTGACAGGGGGAATCCCTACGAGCAGTACTTC	CASSDRGNPYEQYF
TRBD1	TRBV6-2/TRBV6-3	TRBJ2-7	NA	TGTGCCAGCAGTTACTTCGGACAGGGCTCCTACGAGCAGTACTTC	CASSYFGQGSYEQYF
NA	TRBV5-4	TRBJ2-2	once	TGTGCCAGCAGCTCGGTGCAATCGAACACCGGGGAGCTGTTTTTT	CASSSVQSNTGELFF
TRBD2	TRBV5-4	TRBJ2-1	NA	TGTGCCAGCAGCTTAAGCGGGGGGGCCTACAATGAGCAGTTCTTC	CASSLSGGAYNEQFF
NA	TRBV6-5	TRBJ1-1	NA	TGTGCCAGCATTAGATCAGGGGATGGCACTGAAGCTTTCTTT	CASIRSGDGTEAFF
NA	TRBV3-1/TRBV3-2	TRBJ2-7	NA	TGTGCCAGCACCCGTCAGGGGAGATCCTACGAGCAGTACTTC	CASTRQGRSYEQYF
NA	TRBV10-1	TRBJ2-7	NA	TGCGCCAGCAGTGAAACTAGCTCCTACGAGCAGTACTTC	CASSETSSYEQYF
NA	TRBV9	TRBJ2-3	NA	TGTGCCAGCAGCGTAGGCACAGGCACAGATACGCAGTATTTT	CASSVGTGTDTQYF
NA	TRBV9	TRBJ1-4	NA	TGTGCCAGCAGCGTAGGGACTACAACTAATGAAAAACTGTTTTTT	CASSVGTTTNEKLFF
NA	TRBV19	TRBJ2-3	NA	TGTGCCAGTAGTCCCCCCGGACACGGCACAGATACGCAGTATTTT	CASSPPGHGTDTQYF
TRBD1	TRBV5-1	TRBJ1-1	once	TGCGCCAGCAGCGTGACAGGGGGTGAAGCTTTCTTT	CASSVTGGEAFF
NA	TRBV18	TRBJ2-3	NA	TGTGCCAGCTCACCTGACAGCTCGATCACAGATACGCAGTATTTT	CASSPDSSITDTQYF
TRBD1	TRBV24-1	TRBJ1-2	NA	TGTGCCACCAGTTCGGACAGGGAAGGAGTGGAAGGCTACACCTTC	CATSSDREGVEGYTF
NA	TRBV18	TRBJ1-1	NA	TGTGCCAGCTCACCTTTACAGGAAATGAACACTGAAGCTTTCTTT	CASSPLQEMNTEAFF
NA	TRBV2	TRBJ1-2	few	TGTGCCAGCAGGGTCAGGGAGGTGCCTAACTATGGCTACACCTTC	CASRVREVPNYGYTF
NA	TRBV7-9	TRBJ1-6	NA	TGTGCCAGTACTGGACTCTTATCTTCACCCCTCCACTTT	CASTGLLSSPLHF
NA	TRBV7-9	TRBJ2-3	NA	TGTGCCAGCAAGCCAGGAGGCGATACGCAGTATTTT	CASKPGGDTQYF
NA	TRBV5-1	TRBJ1-1	NA	TGCGCCAGCAGCTCCCTCAAAGGGGGGGACACTGAAGCTTTCTTT	CASSSLKGGDTEAFF
TRBD1	TRBV27	TRBJ1-1	NA	TGTGCCAGCAGGACAGGGGTGGGCACTGAAGCTTTCTTT	CASRTGVGTEAFF
NA	TRBV27	TRBJ2-7	NA	TGTGCCAGCAGTTCGTACTACGAGCAGTACTTC	CASSSYYEQYF
TRBD2	TRBV11-3	TRBJ2-7	NA	TGTGCCAGCAGCCCCGCGGGAGACAGATCCTACGAGCAGTACTTC	CASSPAGDRSYEQYF
TRBD1	TRBV4-2	TRBJ1-1	NA	TGTGCCAGCAGCCAAGATGAGAGGACAGGGGTCCTTGAAGCTTTCTTT	CASSQDERTGVLEAFF
NA	TRBV7-2	TRBJ1-2	NA	TGTGCCAGCTCAATGGGCCCCTATGGCTACACCTTC	CASSMGPYGYTF
TRBD2	TRBV5-1	TRBJ2-5	many	TGCGCCAGCAGCTTACTAGCGGGGGAAGAGACCCAGTACTTC	CASSLLAGEETQYF
NA	TRBV10-2	TRBJ1-2	NA	TGCGCCAGCAGTGGAGGAGGGGGCTACACCTTC	CASSGGGGYTF
TRBD1	TRBV4-3	TRBJ1-6	NA	TGCGCCAGCAGCCGGAACAGGGGTCGGAATTCACCCCTCCACTTT	CASSRNRGRNSPLHF
NA	TRBV30	TRBJ2-3	once	TGTGCATCAGGGAAGTTCACAGATACGCAGTATTTT	CASGKFTDTQYF